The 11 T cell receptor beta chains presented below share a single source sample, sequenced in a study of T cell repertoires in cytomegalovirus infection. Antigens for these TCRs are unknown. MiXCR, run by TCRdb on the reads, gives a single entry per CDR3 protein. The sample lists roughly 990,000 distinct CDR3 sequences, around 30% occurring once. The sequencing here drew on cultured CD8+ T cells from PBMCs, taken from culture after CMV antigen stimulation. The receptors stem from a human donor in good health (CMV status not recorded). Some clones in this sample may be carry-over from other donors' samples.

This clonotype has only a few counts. As DNA, the CDR3 is TGTGCCAGCAGTTTATCCGGACAGGCTCGAGAGCAGTACTTC. It specifies CASSLSGQAREQYF. V usage is TRBV27 and J usage is TRBJ2-7, with 7 bases fitting TRBD1. The ends lost 0 bases at V and 7 bases at J; junction bases unmatched: 6. Per germline, CDR1 MNHEY and CDR2 SMNVEV (reference sequence). The CDR3 has 14 residues.

The CDR3 bases are TGTGCCAGCAGTTACTTGGAGACCAATGAGCAGTTCTTC. As protein: CASSYLETNEQFF. The chain uses TRBV6-2 or TRBV6-3 and TRBJ2-1; D is unclear. The CDR3 contains 13 residues. Trimming pared 1 base from V and 6 bases from J, leaving 7 bases between. Germline V gives CDR1 MNHEY, CDR2 SVGEGT.

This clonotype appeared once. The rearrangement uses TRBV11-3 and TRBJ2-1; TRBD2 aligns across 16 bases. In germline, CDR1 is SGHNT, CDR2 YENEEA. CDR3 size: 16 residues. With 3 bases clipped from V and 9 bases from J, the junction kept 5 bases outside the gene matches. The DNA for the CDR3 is TGTGCCAGCAGCTTGGGGGGACTAGCGGGGGGGATTGAGCAGTTCTTC. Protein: CASSLGGLAGGIEQFF.

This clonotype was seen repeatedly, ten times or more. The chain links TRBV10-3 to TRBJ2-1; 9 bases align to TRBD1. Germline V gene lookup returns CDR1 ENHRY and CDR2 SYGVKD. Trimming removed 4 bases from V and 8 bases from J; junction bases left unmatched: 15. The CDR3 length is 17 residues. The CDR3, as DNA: TGTGCCATCAGTGTAGAATTCCCCGGGACAGGGAGGGATGAGCAGTTCTTC. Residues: CAISVEFPGTGRDEQFF.

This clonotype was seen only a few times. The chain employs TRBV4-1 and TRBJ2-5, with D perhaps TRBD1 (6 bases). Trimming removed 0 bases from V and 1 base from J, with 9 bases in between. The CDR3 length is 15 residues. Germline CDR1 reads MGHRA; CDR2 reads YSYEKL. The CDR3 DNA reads TGCGCCAGCAGCCAAGAAAGGACAGTCCAAGAGACCCAGTACTTC. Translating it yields CASSQERTVQETQYF.

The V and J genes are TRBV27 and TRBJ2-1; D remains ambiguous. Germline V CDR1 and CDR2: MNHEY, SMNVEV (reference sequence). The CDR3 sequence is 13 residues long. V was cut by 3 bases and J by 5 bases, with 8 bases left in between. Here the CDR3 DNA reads TGTGCCAGCAGTTTTTCCCCTCACAATGAGCAGTTCTTC. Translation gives CASSFSPHNEQFF.

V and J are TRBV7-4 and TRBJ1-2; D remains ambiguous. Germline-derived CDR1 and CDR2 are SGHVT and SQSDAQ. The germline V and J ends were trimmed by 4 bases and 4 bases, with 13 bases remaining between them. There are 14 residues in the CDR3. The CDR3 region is CASSSTVLPYGYTF. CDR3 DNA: TGTGCCAGCAGCTCCACAGTACTACCCTATGGCTACACCTTC.

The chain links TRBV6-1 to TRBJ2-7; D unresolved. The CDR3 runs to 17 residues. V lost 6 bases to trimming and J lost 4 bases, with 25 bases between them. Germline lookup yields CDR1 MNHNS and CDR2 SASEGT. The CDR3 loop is CASSPRIFEALFYEQYF. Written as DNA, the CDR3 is TGTGCCAGCAGCCCCCGTATTTTCGAGGCGCTATTTTACGAGCAGTACTTC.

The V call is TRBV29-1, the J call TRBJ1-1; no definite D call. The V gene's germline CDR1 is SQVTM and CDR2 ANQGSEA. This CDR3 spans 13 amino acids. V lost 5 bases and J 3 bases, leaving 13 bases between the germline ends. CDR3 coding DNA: TGCAGCGTTAAGAGAGACACCTACACTGAAGCTTTCTTT. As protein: CSVKRDTYTEAFF.

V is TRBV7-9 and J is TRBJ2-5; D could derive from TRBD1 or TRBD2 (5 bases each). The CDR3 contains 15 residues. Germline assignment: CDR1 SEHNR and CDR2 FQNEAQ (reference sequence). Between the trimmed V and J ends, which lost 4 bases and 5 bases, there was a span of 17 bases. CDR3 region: CASSYPGMSGETQYF. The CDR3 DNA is TGTGCCAGCAGCTACCCCGGGATGTCAGGGGAGACCCAGTACTTC. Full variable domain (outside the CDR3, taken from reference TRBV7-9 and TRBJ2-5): DTGVSQNPRHKITKRGQNVTFRCDPISEHNRLYWYRQTLGQGPEFLTYFQNEAQLEKSRLLSDRFSAERPKGSFSTLEIQRTEQGDSAMYLCASSYPGMSGETQYFGPGTRLLVL.

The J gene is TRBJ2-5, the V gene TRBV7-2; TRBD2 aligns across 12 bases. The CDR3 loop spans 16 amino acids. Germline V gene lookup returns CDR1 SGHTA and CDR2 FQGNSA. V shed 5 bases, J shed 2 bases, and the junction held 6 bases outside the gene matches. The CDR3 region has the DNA TGTGCCAGCAGCCACCGACTAGCGGGGGAACAAGAGACCCAGTACTTC. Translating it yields CASSHRLAGEQETQYF.